This entry lists 10 T cell receptor beta chains sequenced from one sample in a study of T cells in Graves' hyperthyroidism and ophthalmopathy (dated by TCRdb to about 2019). Library construction relied on multiplex PCR. The reads were generated on an Illumina HiSeq 2000. The TCR beta CDR3 regions were amplified from the RNA transcripts. The first round of RT-PCR for the TCR CDR3 was performed with the HTBI primer set and the Qiagen OneStep RT-PCR kit. The raw public data were reprocessed by TCRdb itself: fastp quality trimming at Q25, MiXCR clonotype calling, in-frame beta chains only. Rows matching on CDR3 protein sequence are summarized as one entry with the most common DNA and genes. Across this sample there are approximately 600,000 distinct CDR3 sequences, with 20% to 25% seen only once. The ten most abundant clones make up around a third of the sample. The specimen sequenced was blood. All receptors derive from a man aged 25 to 45 with Graves' ophthalmopathy.

In its sample, this clonotype was seen a few times. The chain carries TRBV12-3 or TRBV12-4 and TRBJ2-2, with D unclear. The CDR3 totals 16 residues. V was cut by 1 base and J by 9 bases, with 18 bases left in between. The CDR3 DNA is TGTGCCAGCAGTTTAGTGGTTTACCAACTCAGCCGGGAGCTGTTTTTT. This gives the protein CASSLVVYQLSRELFF.

The chain employs TRBV28 and TRBJ2-1; no clear D gene. CDR3 length equals 11 residues. V was cut by 11 bases and J by 3 bases, with 8 bases left in between. The germline V gene has CDR1 MDHEN and CDR2 SYDVKM. The CDR3 DNA reads as TGTGCCTGCCGAAACTACAATGAGCAGTTCTTC. It is translated as CACRNYNEQFF.

This clonotype was observed at least ten times. The chain is built from TRBV3-1 and TRBJ1-1; 7 bases align to TRBD1. This CDR3 region has 14 residues. CDR1 and CDR2 from the germline V gene are LGHDT and YNNKEL (reference sequence). V shed 1 base and J 4 bases; nucleotides not matched to a gene: 3. CDR3 nucleotides: TGTGCCAGCAGCCAAGGGGGGACAGTCACTGAAGCTTTCTTT. Protein product: CASSQGGTVTEAFF.

Worth noting for this clonotype: Here the CDR3 omits its conserved ending phenylalanine or tryptophan, so a read error is the likely source. V gene TRBV7-2 combines with J gene TRBJ2-7, with 13 nucleotides matching TRBD2. Germline V gives CDR1 SGHTA, CDR2 FQGNSA. The CDR3 sequence is 14 residues long. With 5 bases clipped from V and 3 bases from J, the junction kept 1 base outside the gene matches. The CDR3 region is CASSRLAGGYEQYI. Here the CDR3 DNA reads TGTGCCAGCAGCAGACTAGCGGGAGGCTACGAGCAGTACATC.

This clonotype was picked up one time. A read error may be the cause here, since a much bigger clone is one base away. The gene calls are TRBV5-6 and TRBJ1-1; 7 positions agree with TRBD1. The germline gives CDR1 SGHDT, CDR2 YYEEEE. This CDR3 spans 15 amino acids. CDR3 nucleotides: TGTGTCAGCAGCTCAACCGGACAGGCGAACACTGAAGCTTTCTTT. Protein: CVSSSTGQANTEAFF.

The gene calls are TRBV9 and TRBJ2-7, with D possibly matching TRBD1 (6 bases). Germline CDR1 and CDR2: SGDLS and YYNGEE. The CDR3 has 14 amino acids. Trimming shortened V by 3 bases and J by 6 bases, and 16 bases separated the two germline ends. CDR3 loop: CASSAPGTPSEQYF. The CDR3 coding sequence is TGTGCCAGCAGCGCTCCCGGGACACCCTCCGAGCAGTACTTC.

This chain links TRBV20-1 with TRBJ1-4; no definite D call. Trimming removed 6 bases from V and 0 bases from J, with 11 bases in between. Per germline, CDR1 DFQATT and CDR2 SNEGSKA (reference sequence). The CDR3 runs 14 residues. This CDR3 is CSAKRVATNEKLFF. CDR3 sequence (DNA): TGCAGTGCAAAGAGGGTCGCAACTAATGAAAAACTGTTTTTT.

Here the CDR3 reads CSAIRRAAVTEQYF. CDR3 DNA sequence: TGCAGTGCTATTCGACGAGCGGCGGTTACCGAGCAGTACTTC. The V and J genes are TRBV20-1 and TRBJ2-7; tentative D call: TRBD2 (5 bases). V dropped 4 bases and J dropped 6 bases, with 19 bases sitting between them. This CDR3 has 14 amino acids. Germline values: CDR1 DFQATT, CDR2 SNEGSKA (reference sequence).

V gene TRBV27 combines with J gene TRBJ2-2; D uncertain. Trimming removed 7 bases at V and 7 bases at J, with 7 bases between. This CDR3 contains 11 residues. In germline, CDR1 is MNHEY, CDR2 SMNVEV (reference sequence). In DNA, the CDR3 is TGTGCCAGCATGAAGGACGGGGAGCTGTTTTTT. Translating it yields CASMKDGELFF.

This clonotype was seen more than once but under ten times. The chain links TRBV6-1 to TRBJ1-2, with 7 nucleotides matching TRBD1. The CDR3 runs to 14 residues. Per the germline V gene, CDR1 is MNHNS and CDR2 is SASEGT. V was clipped by 3 bases and J by 8 bases; unmatched bases: 9. The CDR3 region is CASSEGQLSLGYTF. The DNA for the CDR3 is TGTGCCAGCAGTGAGGGACAGCTCTCTCTCGGCTACACCTTC.